This is a list of T cell receptor beta chains from one sample in a study of shared clonotypes between healthy human individuals. TCRdb's copy holds only in-frame clones and misses some; the assay was immunoSEQ multiplex PCR. The data show approximately 2,000,000 clones, 85% to 95% seen once. The sequencing input was naive CD8+ T cells from PBMCs. Source of these receptors: a man aged 18 to 30 in good health. Some clones in this sample may be carry-over from other donors' samples. The CDR3 runs from the conserved cysteine through the conserved F or W. The order of the fields is D gene, J gene, clone size, V gene, CDR3 DNA, CDR3 protein. The D gene is left open where the match is weak. Size is omitted from some rows. Given values are once, few, many or a class for expanded clones.

>-|TRBJ1-1|-|TRBV14
TGTGCCAGCAGTCACGGGTACCTCACTGAAGCTTTCTTT
CASSHGYLTEAFF
>-|TRBJ2-5|-|TRBV11-2
TGTGCCAGCAGCCCCCGGGACGGGGTGAACACCCAGTACTTC
CASSPRDGVNTQYF
>-|TRBJ2-6|-|TRBV28
TGTGCCAGCACACGACCGGGCGGGGCCAACGTCCTGACTTTC
CASTRPGGANVLTF
>TRBD2|TRBJ2-1|-|TRBV2
TGTGCCAGCAGTGAGAGAAGACTAGCGGGAGTATTAAGGAATGAGCAGTTCTTC
CASSERRLAGVLRNEQFF
>TRBD1|TRBJ1-3|-|TRBV19
TGTGCCAGTAGTTTCGGACAGGGGTCTGGAAACACCATATATTTT
CASSFGQGSGNTIYF
>-|TRBJ2-3|-|TRBV29-1
TGCAGCGCAGGGGATAGCACAGATACGCAGTATTTT
CSAGDSTDTQYF
>TRBD2|TRBJ2-1|-|TRBV7-8
TGTGCCAGCAGCTTAGCCGCTAGCGGGGGACGAAGCTCCTACAATGAGCAGTTCTTC
CASSLAASGGRSSYNEQFF
>-|TRBJ2-7|-|TRBV4-1
TGCGCCAGCAGCCAAGATTCGACCCGGGAGTCCTACGAGCAGTACTTC
CASSQDSTRESYEQYF
>TRBD1|TRBJ2-7|-|TRBV2
TGTGCCAGCAGAGAAGGGACATCAGGGGGCCTCGACTACGAGCAGTACTTC
CASREGTSGGLDYEQYF
>TRBD1|TRBJ2-2|-|TRBV9
TGTGCCAGCAGCGTAGAGGGACAGGGGAACACCGGGGAGCTGTTTTTT
CASSVEGQGNTGELFF
>-|TRBJ2-7|-|TRBV5-1
TGCGCCAGCAGCTTGAGCGGTTTTCCCTTCTACGAGCAGTACTTC
CASSLSGFPFYEQYF
>TRBD2|TRBJ2-1|-|TRBV10-3
TGTGCCATCAGCAAAGGACTAGCGGGCGGCCCCGAGAATGGCAATGAGCAGTTCTTC
CAISKGLAGGPENGNEQFF
>-|TRBJ2-7|-|TRBV7-9
TGTGCCAGCAGCTTAGAAAACCGCGGCAGACCCTACGAGCAGTACTTC
CASSLENRGRPYEQYF
>-|TRBJ1-1|-|TRBV5-6
TGTGCCAGCAGCTTGCTTATTGGCACTGAAGCTTTCTTT
CASSLLIGTEAFF
>TRBD1|TRBJ2-5|-|TRBV9
TGTGCCAGCAGCGTAGGAGGGGACAGGCCAGTCGAGACCCAGTACTTC
CASSVGGDRPVETQYF
>-|TRBJ2-5|-|TRBV2
TGTGCCAGCTTCGCGGGGACAAAGAAAGAGACCCAGTACTTC
CASFAGTKKETQYF
>TRBD1|TRBJ1-1|-|TRBV5-4
TGTGCCAGCAGCTTACCCCGGGACAGGCGGGGCACTGAAGCTTTCTTT
CASSLPRDRRGTEAFF
>-|TRBJ2-2|-|TRBV6-5
TGTGCCAGCTGCTTTTGGGCCCTGAACACCGGGGAGCTGTTTTTT
CASCFWALNTGELFF
>-|TRBJ2-1|-|TRBV5-1
TGCGCCAGCAGCTTGGAAGGGGCCCCTAGACTAGTAGACAATGAGCAGTTCTTC
CASSLEGAPRLVDNEQFF
>-|TRBJ2-7|-|TRBV5-1
TGCGCCAGCGGGGCAAGCTCCTACGAGCAGTACTTC
CASGASSYEQYF
>TRBD2|TRBJ2-2|-|TRBV5-1
TGCGCCAGTAGGCGGGAGACCCTAACTACCGGGGAGCTGTTTTTT
CASRRETLTTGELFF
>-|TRBJ1-2|once|TRBV4-3
TGCGCCAGCAGCCAAGAGGGTGACTTCTATGGCTACACCTTC
CASSQEGDFYGYTF
>-|TRBJ2-1|-|TRBV19
TGTGCCAGTAGTATAAAAGACGATGAGCAGTTCTTC
CASSIKDDEQFF
>-|TRBJ2-3|-|TRBV9
TGTGCCAGCAGCGCTCGTCGGGTAGAGAGGGCAGATACGCAGTATTTT
CASSARRVERADTQYF
>-|TRBJ2-7|-|TRBV9
TGTGCCAGCAGCCCCGGGACCATATCAAGATCCTACGAGCAGTACTTC
CASSPGTISRSYEQYF
>-|TRBJ1-1|-|TRBV12-5
TGTGCTAGTGGTTTGGGGCAGGGATTACGGGCTTTCTTT
CASGLGQGLRAFF
>-|TRBJ1-5|few|TRBV28
TGTGCCACCACGGTTGGATTGGGCCAGCCCCAGCATTTT
CATTVGLGQPQHF
>TRBD2|TRBJ2-1|-|TRBV5-1
TGCGCCAGCAGCCCACGGACTAGCGGGAGTCTTAGTGAGCAGTTCTTC
CASSPRTSGSLSEQFF
>TRBD1|TRBJ2-1|-|TRBV9
TGTGCCAGCAGCGTCGACAGGGGCCCGTACAATGAGCAGTTCTTC
CASSVDRGPYNEQFF
>-|TRBJ2-1|-|TRBV12-5
TGTGCTAGTGGTTTGCGGTACAATGAGCAGTTCTTC
CASGLRYNEQFF
>-|TRBJ2-7|-|TRBV11-2
TGTGCCAGCAGCCTCGGCCCTCTCGAGCAGTACTTC
CASSLGPLEQYF
>TRBD2|TRBJ2-7|-|TRBV6-4
TGTGCCAGCAAAAACGCCGAGCTAGCGGGAGCCTACGAGCAGTACTTC
CASKNAELAGAYEQYF
>TRBD2|TRBJ2-5|-|TRBV29-1
TGCAGCGGCGCTAGCGGGAGGGTGGCGGAGACCCAGTACTTC
CSGASGRVAETQYF
>-|TRBJ2-7|-|TRBV7-8
TGTGCCAGCAGCCCCGTTCCGGGGTTCGAGCAGTACTTC
CASSPVPGFEQYF
>TRBD1|TRBJ2-7|-|TRBV2
TGTGCCAGCAGTGACAGGGGGCCGGACGAGCAGTACTTC
CASSDRGPDEQYF